The sequence of this T cell receptor (beta chain) was determined in a study of cytomegalovirus exposure and HLA in healthy donors. General study points: A later analysis reportedly found fewer N-insertions in an Asian-associated ancestry cluster than the approximately 700-donor mean. Sequencing probably produced one cluster of sequence variants that were highly shared.

The donors were healthy bone marrow donors. Concerning this clone: Its antigen is currently unknown.

This CDR3 comprises 11 residues. V dropped 7 bases and J dropped 3 bases, with 10 bases sitting between them. Looked up from germline, CDR1 is SQVTM and CDR2 is ANQGSEA. 13 Jbeta primers and 60 Vbeta primers were used for the PCR. The table came from immunoSEQ multiplex PCR; TCRdb's copy has only in-frame clones and leaves some out. The sample lists 150,000 to 200,000 clones; more than 70% were seen once. The chain links TRBV29-1 to TRBJ2-7, with D possibly matching TRBD1 (5 bases). Sequenced sample: PBMCs. This TCR was sampled from a woman aged 40 to 50 in good health and CMV-seronegative. The CDR3 sequence is CSATDSYEQYF. CDR3 DNA sequence: TGCAGCGCCACCGACAGCTACGAGCAGTACTTC.